These 26 T cell receptor beta chains originate from one sample sequenced in a study of CD8+ T cells in alopecia areata. Cell sorting was performed on pooled cutaneous lymph node cells with CD4, CD8alpha, NKG2D, NKG2ACE and other markers. Extracted RNA was reverse transcribed, and the resulting cDNA served as sequencing template. Clones were read by immunoSEQ multiplex PCR, and TCRdb kept only the in-frame ones, dropping some. Recorded here are 200,000 to 300,000 clones, none singletons. The specimen sequenced was CD4+ T cells sorted from a lymph node. The receptors here all came from a C3H/HeJ mouse with alopecia areata. This mouse strain has H2-k as its MHC haplotype.

This clone was observed a handful of times. Gene names follow the mouse nomenclature. The CDR3 goes on 4 residues after the read ends, and that part is filled in from the germline J gene. The V and J genes are TRBV1 and TRBJ1-2; 7 nucleotides agree with TRBD1. The J segment lost 1 base and the V segment lost 0 bases, leaving 5 bases of the junction unmatched. CDR1 NSQYPW and CDR2 LRSPGD come from the germline V gene (reference sequence). This CDR3 region has 16 residues. The sequenced part of the CDR3 DNA is TGCACCTGCAGTGCAGATCCGCCAGGGGGAAACTCC. It encodes CTCSADPPGGNS. The full-length CDR3 reads as CTCSADPPGGNSDYTF.

Note on this clone: Each gene name is a mouse one. The CDR3 end lies 4 residues beyond the end of the read and is filled in from the germline J gene. The chain combines TRBV19 with TRBJ2-2; D call uncertain. V was cut by 2 bases and J by 1 base, with 6 bases left in between. CDR1 and CDR2 (germline): FNHDT, SITEND (reference sequence). This CDR3 has 14 amino acids. The CDR3 protein is CASSMTKNTGQLYF. Incomplete CDR3 DNA: TGTGCCAGCAGTATGACAAAAAACACCGGG.

A word on this clone: Genes and germline are mouse. Read coverage stops 4 residues before the CDR3 terminus; the germline J gene supplies the remainder. J is TRBJ1-1 and V is TRBV19, with D hard to call. Germline V lookup: CDR1 FNHDT, CDR2 SITEND (reference sequence). CDR3 length equals 11 residues. Trimming took 3 bases from V and 4 from J, leaving 4 bases between them. The part of the CDR3 DNA that was read is TGTGCCAGCAGTACAGTCACA. Its protein product is CASSTVT. The CDR3 as a whole reads CASSTVTEVFF.

This clone appeared a few times. Genes and germline are mouse. The read comes to an end 4 residues before the CDR3 does, leaving the germline J gene to fill in the end. This chain connects TRBV19 to TRBJ1-2, with 9 bases aligning to TRBD1. Germline values: CDR1 FNHDT, CDR2 SITEND (reference sequence). CDR3 length: 12 amino acids. The CDR3 loop is CASSRTGVDYTF. The CDR3 DNA, read in part, is TGTGCCAGCAGTCGGACAGGGGTC.

This clone was counted only a few times. Gene names denote mouse genes. Read sequence stops 4 residues before the CDR3 end, and the germline J gene provides the missing end. The chain joins TRBV19 to TRBJ1-2; TRBD1 aligns across 8 bases. CDR3 size: 14 residues. CDR1 FNHDT and CDR2 SITEND come from the germline V gene (reference sequence). J gave up 2 bases and V 2 bases, and 2 bases lay outside the gene matches. The part of the CDR3 DNA that was read is TGTGCCAGCAGTATGACAGGGGTGAACTCC. Protein: CASSMTGVNS. The whole CDR3 is CASSMTGVNSDYTF.

Remarks on this clone: Germline and genes here are mouse. The DNA ends 4 residues before the CDR3 does, and the rest of the CDR3 is filled in from the germline J gene. The rearrangement uses TRBV17 and TRBJ2-4, with D tentatively TRBD2 (5 bases). The CDR3 is 15 amino acids. Germline V CDR1 and CDR2: MNHDT, YYDKIL. Trimming took off 3 bases at V and 0 bases at J, with 10 bases between the two ends. CDR3: CASSSVAGSQNTLYF. The part of the CDR3 DNA that was read is TGTGCTAGCAGTAGTGTAGCTGGGAGTCAAAAC.

This clone was seen a few times. Gene names are mouse gene names. The sequenced fragment ends 4 residues before the CDR3 boundary, so the rest is inferred from the germline J gene. The J gene is TRBJ2-4, the V gene TRBV14, with 7 bases aligning to TRBD2. The length of the CDR3 is 14 residues. Germline CDR1 is SGHDT and CDR2 is FRDEAV. With V trimmed by 6 bases and J by 1 base, 5 bases remained unmatched. The CDR3 bases that were read are TGTGCCAGCAATTGGGGGGATGGTCAAAAC. Protein sequence: CASNWGDGQN. The whole CDR3 protein reads CASNWGDGQNTLYF.

A few counts support this clone. Genes and germline are mouse. With the read ending 4 residues before the CDR3 end, the germline J gene is used to fill in that end. The V gene is TRBV31, the J gene TRBJ2-3; 7 bases match TRBD1. The V gene's germline CDR1 is GKSSPN and CDR2 SITVG. The CDR3 has 12 amino acids. Incomplete CDR3 DNA: TGTGCCTGGAGTTGGGACAGAGAA. Its translation is CAWSWDRE. From start to end, the CDR3 is CAWSWDRETLYF.

To note about this clone: The germline and genes are mouse ones. The read is 4 residues too short to cover the CDR3 end, so that end is filled in from the germline J gene. The chain uses TRBV3 and TRBJ2-5; D call uncertain. V was trimmed by 1 base and J by 3 bases, leaving 5 bases between them. Germline CDR1 and CDR2: SNHLY and FYNGKV (reference sequence). CDR3 length: 13 residues. CDR3 bases read: TGTGCCAGCAGCTTAGAGGTTCAAGAC. Translating gives CASSLEVQD. The whole CDR3 reads CASSLEVQDTQYF.

This clone was detected only a few times. Gene names are mouse gene names. The CDR3 end is not reached by the read, which stops 4 residues before it; the germline J gene fills it in. V usage is TRBV13-2 and J usage is TRBJ2-2; 9 bases map to TRBD2. In germline, CDR1 is NNHNN, CDR2 SYGAGS (reference sequence). CDR3 length: 16 residues. V shed 0 bases and J 2 bases; nucleotides not matched to a gene: 2. CDR3 DNA, as far as it was read: TGTGCCAGCGGTGATGTCTGGGGGGGGAACACCGGG. Translation gives CASGDVWGGNTG. The entire CDR3 sequence reads CASGDVWGGNTGQLYF.

In this sample, this clone turned up a few times. Gene names are mouse gene names. The DNA ends 4 residues before the CDR3 does, and the rest of the CDR3 is filled in from the germline J gene. The rearrangement joins TRBV31 to TRBJ2-1, with D tentatively TRBD1 (5 bases). Germline lookup yields CDR1 GKSSPN and CDR2 SITVG. The CDR3 consists of 10 residues. CDR3 DNA (partial): TGTGCCTGTACAGGAGCT. As protein: CACTGA. Given in full, the CDR3 is CACTGAEQFF.

Note on this clone: Gene names and germline match the mouse. The sequenced fragment ends 4 residues before the CDR3 boundary, so the rest is inferred from the germline J gene. The chain uses TRBV12-1 and TRBJ1-2, with D possibly TRBD1 on 5 matching bases. From germline, CDR1 is SGHSN and CDR2 HYEKVE. V was shortened by 0 bases and J by 0 bases, with 10 bases between the two germline ends. CDR3 size: 15 residues. The DNA read from the CDR3 is TGTGCCAGCTCTCTCGTAGGACAAGCAAACTCC. This translates into CASSLVGQANS. The whole CDR3 reads CASSLVGQANSDYTF.

Worth noting for this clone: This sequence may be a read error, since a much larger clone differs from it by one base. Gene names follow the mouse nomenclature. The read ends 4 residues shy of where the CDR3 ends; the end is completed using the germline J gene. V usage is TRBV5 and J usage is TRBJ1-1, with D possibly being TRBD1 (6 bases). V lost 6 bases, J lost 0 bases, and 8 bases lay in between. Germline assignment: CDR1 LGHNA and CDR2 YNLKQL (reference sequence). This CDR3 has 13 residues. Partial CDR3 DNA: TGTGCCAGCAGGGGACAAGCAAACACA. As protein: CASRGQANT. The whole CDR3 region reads CASRGQANTEVFF.

This clone was observed a handful of times. The gene names given are mouse names. The sequence runs out 4 residues before the end of the CDR3; the remainder is reconstructed from the germline J gene. Other nucleotide sequences from this sample produce the same CDR3. This chain links TRBV13-3 with TRBJ2-3; 7 bases match TRBD1. V lost 4 bases to trimming and J lost 0 bases; unmatched junction nucleotides: 2. This CDR3 spans 14 amino acids. Germline V CDR1 and CDR2: NNHDY, SYVADS. The chain's CDR3 is CASSRDSSAETLYF. The CDR3 bases that were read are TGTGCCAGCAGTAGGGACAGTAGTGCAGAA.

This clone was observed a few times. The gene names given are mouse names. The CDR3 is cut off 4 residues early in the read; its end comes from the germline J gene. Other DNA sequences in this specimen translate into the identical CDR3. The V and J genes are TRBV13-1 and TRBJ2-5; 9 nucleotides match TRBD1. Trimming at V came to 3 bases and at J to 1 base, leaving 3 bases not matched to a gene. The CDR3 length is 15 residues. Per germline, CDR1 NSHNY and CDR2 SYGAGN. The CDR3 DNA, read in part, is TGTGCCAGCAGTGGGGACAGGGAAGACCAAGAC. It codes for CASSGDREDQD. The full-length CDR3 reads as CASSGDREDQDTQYF.

There are a few counts of this clone. Mouse gene names apply. The CDR3 end lies 4 residues beyond the end of the read and is filled in from the germline J gene. Other DNA sequences within the sample encode an identical CDR3. J is TRBJ1-2 and V is TRBV31; D not certain. Trimming removed 0 bases at V and 0 bases at J, with 8 bases between. The CDR3 is made up of 14 amino acids. Germline V CDR1 and CDR2: GKSSPN, SITVG. CDR3 DNA (partial): TGTGCCTGGAGTCTACCAGGAACAAACTCC. It encodes CAWSLPGTNS. The complete CDR3 sequence is CAWSLPGTNSDYTF.

In its sample, this clone was seen many times. Mouse gene names apply. The CDR3 end falls 4 residues outside the read, so it is completed with the germline J gene. This chain links TRBV17 with TRBJ2-1, with 8 nucleotides matching TRBD2. V was pared by 2 bases and J by 3 bases, with 3 bases of the junction left unmatched. Germline CDR1 MNHDT, CDR2 YYDKIL. The CDR3 runs to 15 residues. CDR3 DNA (partial): TGTGCTAGCAGTAGAAGGGGGGGCGGCTATGCT. It codes for CASSRRGGGYA. The complete CDR3 sequence is CASSRRGGGYAEQFF.

On this clone itself: Germline and genes: mouse. The CDR3 region is CASSVNRGRAETLYF. CDR3 bases read: TGTGCCAGCAGTGTCAACAGGGGTCGTGCAGAA. This chain uses TRBV13-1 with TRBJ2-3, with 7 nucleotides matching TRBD1. The read ends 4 residues shy of where the CDR3 ends; the end is completed using the germline J gene. The CDR3 extends over 15 amino acids. CDR1 is NSHNY and CDR2 is SYGAGN in the germline V gene. V trimming: 3 bases; J trimming: 1 base; junction bases outside the gene matches: 5.

Remarks on this clone: Germline and genes here are mouse. The CDR3 goes on 4 residues after the read ends, and that part is filled in from the germline J gene. Additional DNA sequences in this sample encode the identical CDR3. V gene TRBV13-2 combines with J gene TRBJ2-2; 9 nucleotides line up with TRBD1. Trimming removed 2 bases from V and 0 bases from J; junction bases left unmatched: 2. Looked up from germline, CDR1 is NNHNN and CDR2 is SYGAGS (reference sequence). The CDR3 contains 16 residues. The CDR3 reads CASGDRDRANTGQLYF. The part of the CDR3 DNA that was read is TGTGCCAGCGGTGACCGGGACAGGGCAAACACCGGG.

Worth noting for this clone: Genes and germline come from the mouse. The read ends 4 residues before the CDR3 terminus; that terminus is restored from the germline J gene. Other DNA sequences in this specimen translate into the identical CDR3. The V call is TRBV13-3, the J call TRBJ2-1, with TRBD2 matching 7 bases. The CDR3 is 15 residues long. The ends lost 1 base at V and 1 base at J; junction bases unmatched: 2. Germline-derived CDR1 and CDR2 are NNHDY and SYVADS. CDR3 DNA, as far as it was read: TGTGCCAGCAGTGATTTGGGGGGAAACTATGCT. Translated: CASSDLGGNYA. The whole CDR3 sequence is CASSDLGGNYAEQFF.

This clone has only a few counts. The listed genes are named as in mouse. The sequence runs out 4 residues before the end of the CDR3; the remainder is reconstructed from the germline J gene. The rearrangement links TRBV13-2 to TRBJ2-7, with 13 bases aligning to TRBD2. This CDR3 has 15 amino acids. Germline V lookup: CDR1 NNHNN, CDR2 SYGAGS (reference sequence). CDR3 region: CASGDVGLGGDEQYF. The covered CDR3 bases are TGTGCCAGCGGTGATGTGGGACTGGGGGGGGAT.

About this clone: Gene names and germline refer to mouse. The CDR3 end lies 4 residues beyond the end of the read and is filled in from the germline J gene. Distinct nucleotide sequences in the sample also encode this CDR3. The chain combines TRBV1 with TRBJ2-5; TRBD2 is a possible D gene (6 bases). CDR3 size: 15 residues. V was shortened by 0 bases and J by 3 bases, with 10 bases between the two germline ends. Germline V CDR1 and CDR2: NSQYPW, LRSPGD (reference sequence). The covered CDR3 bases are TGCACCTGCAGTGCAGAGGGCTGGGGACAAGAC. It encodes CTCSAEGWGQD. The entire CDR3 reads CTCSAEGWGQDTQYF.

This clone was seen many times. Gene names are the mouse ones. The read ends 4 residues before the CDR3 terminus; that terminus is restored from the germline J gene. The rearrangement joins TRBV1 to TRBJ1-2; 9 nucleotides agree with TRBD1. The CDR3 spans 15 residues. CDR1 and CDR2 (germline): NSQYPW, LRSPGD (reference sequence). V shed 6 bases, J shed 3 bases, and the junction held 8 bases outside the gene matches. This CDR3 is CTCRATGTGHSDYTF. The DNA read from the CDR3 is TGCACCTGCAGGGCGACCGGGACAGGGCACTCC.

This clone was detected only a few times. Gene names are mouse gene names. The CDR3 end falls 3 residues outside the read, so it is completed with the germline J gene. The gene calls are TRBV4 and TRBJ1-6, with 9 positions matching TRBD1. TRBJ1-6 has ORF status, its function being uncertain. CDR1 is LGHDT and CDR2 is YNNKQL in the germline V gene (reference sequence). This CDR3 contains 14 residues. J lost 7 bases, V lost 5 bases, and 3 bases had no gene match. CDR3 DNA (partial): TGTGCCAGCAGCCTACAGGGGGCAAATTCGCCC. Protein sequence: CASSLQGANSP. The complete CDR3 protein is CASSLQGANSPLYF.

With regard to this clone: Gene names denote mouse genes. Sequencing ends 4 residues short of the CDR3 end; the germline J gene provides the rest. Distinct nucleotide sequences in the sample also encode this CDR3. The chain employs TRBV5 and TRBJ2-7; 10 bases are a match to TRBD1. Germline CDR1 reads LGHNA; CDR2 reads YNLKQL (reference sequence). The CDR3 extends over 15 amino acids. The CDR3 reads CASSQVGTGEYEQYF. The CDR3 DNA, read in part, is TGTGCCAGCAGCCAAGTCGGGACAGGGGAGTAT.

With respect to this clone: The gene names here belong to mouse. CDR3 bases read: TGTGCCAGCAGTGGGGACAGGGGGGATAATTCGCCC. Translating it yields CASSGDRGDNSP. The full CDR3 is CASSGDRGDNSPLYF. The rearrangement links TRBV13-1 to TRBJ1-6, with 11 bases identical to TRBD1. The observed sequence ends 3 residues before the CDR3 terminus, with the missing tail filled in from the germline J gene. TRBJ1-6 falls under the ORF class, with uncertain function. Germline CDR1 and CDR2: NSHNY and SYGAGN. J was trimmed by 5 bases and V by 3 bases; bases with no gene match: 1. The CDR3 spans 15 residues.